Reported below is one T cell receptor beta chain. Its specificity is unknown. The length of the CDR3 is 13 residues. V lost 5 bases and J 5 bases, leaving 12 bases between the germline ends. Germline CDR1 is LNHDA and CDR2 is SQIVND (reference sequence). Sequencing was performed with immunoSEQ multiplex PCR; in TCRdb, only in-frame clones are kept and a portion is missing. The table lists over 150,000 clones, roughly 89% of them singletons. The data were obtained in a study of T cell responses to AZD1222 COVID-19 vaccine. Study observations and caveats: CD4 TCRs covered the whole spike, strongest at regions 160-218 and 743-854.

This sample comprised peripheral blood, obtained on day 0 of AZD1222 vaccination. This receptor was taken from an adult in good health. V is TRBV19 and J is TRBJ1-1; D ambiguous. CDR3 in amino acids: CASSPPERTEAFF. The CDR3 DNA reads TGTGCCAGTAGTCCTCCGGAGCGGACTGAAGCTTTCTTT.